The 10 T cell receptor beta chains below were found in one sample sequenced in a study of control samples from healthy donors and cancer patients (dated by TCRdb to between 2020 and 2021). Preparation of the library involved the immunoSEQ multiplex PCR assay. Imported from immuneACCESS, the table was reduced by TCRdb to in-frame sequences with V and J called. These copies leave out some clones; in studies compared against another copy, an unresolved V gene accounts for under half, and the cause of the remainder is not known. This sample lists 150,000 or so clones; 80% to 95% were detected once. Roughly 6.2% of the sample goes to the ten largest clones. Sequencing was performed on blood. Receptor source: a man aged 18-30 years in good health.

The rearrangement uses TRBV4-2 and TRBJ2-3; D gene ambiguous. V gave up 0 bases and J gave up 3 bases, with 10 bases separating them. The length of the CDR3 is 15 residues. Germline V lookup: CDR1 LGHNA, CDR2 YNFKEQ. The CDR3 loop is CASSQDEEETDTQYF. In DNA form, the CDR3 reads TGTGCCAGCAGCCAAGATGAAGAGGAGACAGATACGCAGTATTTT.

In this sample, this clone turned up a few times. The rearrangement joins TRBV15 to TRBJ1-5; maybe TRBD1 (5 bases). Germline CDR1 is LNHNV and CDR2 is YYDKDF (reference sequence). Trimming took off 0 bases at V and 6 bases at J, with 12 bases between the two ends. The CDR3 sequence is 15 residues long. The CDR3 is CATSRDVGEGQPQHF. CDR3 sequence (DNA): TGTGCCACCAGCAGAGATGTGGGGGAGGGTCAGCCCCAGCATTTT.

This chain links TRBV5-1 with TRBJ2-7; 12 bases line up with TRBD2. Germline V lookup: CDR1 SGHRS, CDR2 YFSETQ. Trimming removed 4 bases from V and 6 bases from J; junction bases left unmatched: 8. This CDR3 has 15 residues. CDR3 sequence (DNA): TGCGCCAGCAGCCAGGTCCTAGCGGGAGGGAGCGAGCAGTACTTC. Translated: CASSQVLAGGSEQYF.

The rearrangement links TRBV4-1 to TRBJ1-4; D is ambiguous. The V gene lost 1 base and the J gene lost 0 bases, with 12 bases spanning the gap. The CDR3 totals 17 residues. The V gene's germline CDR1 is MGHRA and CDR2 YSYEKL. CDR3 bases: TGCGCCAGCAGCCAAGGAAGACCCGCCCCAACTAATGAAAAACTGTTTTTT. This encodes CASSQGRPAPTNEKLFF.

The chain employs TRBV28 and TRBJ1-1; D possibly corresponds to TRBD1 (6 bases). V shed 3 bases and J shed 10 bases, with 18 bases lying between them. The length of the CDR3 is 14 residues. The germline V gene has CDR1 MDHEN and CDR2 SYDVKM. CDR3 region: CASSFFEQGRLAFF. CDR3 bases: TGTGCCAGCAGTTTTTTCGAACAGGGAAGGCTAGCTTTCTTT. Full variable domain (remainder filled in from reference TRBV28 and TRBJ1-1): DVKVTQSSRYLVKRTGEKVFLECVQDMDHENMFWYRQDPGLGLRLIYFSYDVKMKEKGDIPEGYSVSREKKERFSLILESASTNQTSMYLCASSFFEQGRLAFFGQGTRLTVV.

The chain combines TRBV7-8 with TRBJ2-7, with TRBD2 identical over 11 bases. The ends lost 7 bases at V and 5 bases at J; junction bases unmatched: 10. The length of the CDR3 is 15 residues. CDR1 SGHVS and CDR2 FQNEAQ come from the germline V gene. CDR3 in DNA: TGTGCCAGCACCCTAGTGCTAGCGGGAGGTGACGAGCAGTACTTC. As protein: CASTLVLAGGDEQYF.

The chain is built from TRBV7-2 and TRBJ1-2, with a tentative D call TRBD1 (5 bases). This CDR3 is built from 16 residues. V was cut by 1 base and J by 5 bases, with 17 bases left in between. In germline, CDR1 is SGHTA, CDR2 FQGNSA. The CDR3 DNA reads as TGTGCCAGCAGCTTAGGAGGGGTGGGACCGAAATATGGCTACACCTTC. As protein: CASSLGGVGPKYGYTF.

The chain carries TRBV30 and TRBJ1-2, with no clear D. This CDR3 has 16 amino acids. V was pared by 1 base and J by 8 bases, with 23 bases between. Germline V lookup: CDR1 GTSNPN, CDR2 SVGIG (reference sequence). The DNA of the CDR3 is TGTGCCTGGAGTGGCGTCCGGGGAGCCCCTGTTGGCGGCTACACCTTC. Its protein product is CAWSGVRGAPVGGYTF.

The chain links TRBV19 to TRBJ1-1; D is ambiguous. Trimming took off 7 bases at V and 6 bases at J, with 12 bases between the two ends. Germline V lookup: CDR1 LNHDA, CDR2 SQIVND (reference sequence). This CDR3 spans 12 amino acids. This CDR3 is CASNLGPAEAFF. The CDR3 DNA sequence: TGTGCCAGTAACCTAGGGCCCGCTGAAGCTTTCTTT.

About this clone: The sample holds other DNA sequences that translate to the same CDR3. The chain uses TRBV7-9 and TRBJ1-1, with D possibly matching TRBD1 (5 bases). The CDR3 sequence is 12 residues long. From germline, CDR1 is SEHNR and CDR2 FQNEAQ (reference sequence). V lost 3 bases to trimming and J lost 6 bases, with 8 bases between them. The CDR3 spells CASSLGGSEAFF. The CDR3 DNA reads as TGTGCCAGCAGCTTGGGGGGTTCTGAAGCTTTCTTT.